Below, 2 T cell receptor beta chains from the same sample are listed, as sequenced in a study of blood T cell repertoires in COVID-19. Using immunoSEQ multiplex PCR, the repertoire was profiled, and TCRdb retains in-frame clones only, with some absent. Here the sample spans 220,000 or so clones, 84% being singletons. Sequencing used PBMCs or T cells enriched from blood (not recorded which). The source is a woman in her thirties or forties who had recovered from COVID-19.

As concerns this clone: Compared with germline, one end of the junction differs, possibly owing to a read error. This rearrangement joins TRBV6-5 to TRBJ1-1, with TRBD1 as a possible D gene (5 bases). The CDR3 runs to 13 residues. CDR1 and CDR2 from the germline V gene are MNHEY and SVGAGI. CDR3 coding DNA: TGTGCCAGCAGTCCAGGGCTGAATACTGAAGCTTTCTTT. Amino acid sequence: CASSPGLNTEAFF.

Comment on this clone: The junction differs from germline at one of its ends, possibly a read error. The CDR3 loop is CAGSAGVGYTQYF. For the CDR3, the DNA is TGTGCCGGCAGCGCGGGAGTTGGGTATACGCAGTATTTT. This chain uses TRBV6-2 or TRBV6-3 with TRBJ2-3; 7 bases are shared with TRBD2. This CDR3 spans 13 amino acids. In germline, CDR1 is MNHEY, CDR2 SVGEGT.